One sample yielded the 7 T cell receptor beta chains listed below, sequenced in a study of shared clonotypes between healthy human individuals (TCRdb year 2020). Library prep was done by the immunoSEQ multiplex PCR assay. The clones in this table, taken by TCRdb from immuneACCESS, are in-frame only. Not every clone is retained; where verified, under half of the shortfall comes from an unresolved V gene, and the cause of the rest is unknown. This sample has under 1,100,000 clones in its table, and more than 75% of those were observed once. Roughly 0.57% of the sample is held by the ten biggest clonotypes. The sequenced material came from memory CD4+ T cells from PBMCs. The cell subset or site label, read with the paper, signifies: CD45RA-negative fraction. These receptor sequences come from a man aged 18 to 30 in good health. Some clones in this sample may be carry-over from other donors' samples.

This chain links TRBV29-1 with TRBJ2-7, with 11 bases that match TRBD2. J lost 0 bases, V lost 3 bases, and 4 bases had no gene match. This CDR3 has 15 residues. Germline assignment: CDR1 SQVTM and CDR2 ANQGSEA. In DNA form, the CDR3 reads TGCAGCGTTGAGGGCGGGACTAGCGGCTCCTACGAGCAGTACTTC. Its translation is CSVEGGTSGSYEQYF.

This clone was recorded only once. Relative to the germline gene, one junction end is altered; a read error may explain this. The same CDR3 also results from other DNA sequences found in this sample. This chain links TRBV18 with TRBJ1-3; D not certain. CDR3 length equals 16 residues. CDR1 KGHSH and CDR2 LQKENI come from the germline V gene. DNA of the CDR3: TGTGCCAGCTCGCCACCGGGCCGATTCTCTGGAAACACCATATATTTT. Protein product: CASSPPGRFSGNTIYF.

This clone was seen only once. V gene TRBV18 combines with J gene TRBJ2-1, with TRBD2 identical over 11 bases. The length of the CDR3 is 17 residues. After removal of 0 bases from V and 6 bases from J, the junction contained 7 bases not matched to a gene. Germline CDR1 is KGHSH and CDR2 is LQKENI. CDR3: CASSPPPLAGGGNEQFF. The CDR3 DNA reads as TGTGCCAGCTCACCACCCCCCCTAGCGGGAGGTGGCAATGAGCAGTTCTTC.

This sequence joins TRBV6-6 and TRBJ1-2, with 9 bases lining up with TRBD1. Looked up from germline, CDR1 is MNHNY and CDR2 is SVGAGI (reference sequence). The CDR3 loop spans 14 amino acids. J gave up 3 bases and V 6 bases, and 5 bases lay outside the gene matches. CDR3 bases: TGTGCCAGCAGGCCACACAGGGGGCACTATGGCTACACCTTC. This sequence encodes CASRPHRGHYGYTF.

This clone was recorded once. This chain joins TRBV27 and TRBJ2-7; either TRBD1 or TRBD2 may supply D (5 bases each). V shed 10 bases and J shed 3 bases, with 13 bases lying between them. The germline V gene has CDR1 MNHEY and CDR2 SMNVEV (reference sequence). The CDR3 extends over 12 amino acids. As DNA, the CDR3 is TGTGCCACCTCGGGACGGAGCTACGAGCAGTACTTC. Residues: CATSGRSYEQYF.

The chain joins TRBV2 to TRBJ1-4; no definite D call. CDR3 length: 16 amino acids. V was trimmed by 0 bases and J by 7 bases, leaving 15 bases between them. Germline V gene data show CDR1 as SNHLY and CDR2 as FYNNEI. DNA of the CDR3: TGTGCCAGCAGTGAAGCGTTACTAGGGTCCGCTGAAAAACTGTTTTTT. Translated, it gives CASSEALLGSAEKLFF.

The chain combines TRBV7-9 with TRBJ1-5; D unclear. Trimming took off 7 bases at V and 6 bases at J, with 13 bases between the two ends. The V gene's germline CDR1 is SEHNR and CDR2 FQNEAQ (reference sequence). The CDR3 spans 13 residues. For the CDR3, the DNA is TGTGCCAGCACCTATGGCCGGGGTCAGCCCCAGCATTTT. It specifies CASTYGRGQPQHF.